The rows below give T cell receptor beta chains drawn from one sample of a study of Graves' ophthalmopathy and Graves' hyperthyroidism. TCRdb fed the multiplex PCR reads into MiXCR, producing one record per CDR3 protein. The repertoire has a few hundred thousand distinct CDR3 sequences, approximately 20% of them found once; the top ten carry 1.5% to 2%. The specimen sequenced was peripheral blood. These receptor sequences come from a woman under 30 with Graves' ophthalmopathy. CDR3s include the opening cysteine and the closing phenylalanine or tryptophan. A D gene is named only where the DNA matches it firmly. Some rows mark clone size as missing; the rest say once, few, many or name a class of expanded clone.

D gene,V gene,clone size,J gene,CDR3 DNA,CDR3 protein
.,TRBV7-3,many,TRBJ2-2,TGTGCCAGCAGCTTAGTAGGGACCACCGGGGAGCTGTTTTTT,CASSLVGTTGELFF
.,TRBV7-2,many,TRBJ1-1,TGTGCCAGCAGCTGGGAAGAGAACACTGAAGCTTTCTTT,CASSWEENTEAFF
TRBD2,TRBV28,many,TRBJ2-7,TGTGCCAGCACCCCGGGCGGCGGGGGGGGCTACGAGCAGTACTTC,CASTPGGGGGYEQYF
.,TRBV20-1,once,TRBJ2-5,TGCAGTGCTAGACGCCGTCGGCCCAGGATAGAAGAGACCCAGTACTTC,CSARRRRPRIEETQYF
TRBD1,TRBV12-3/TRBV12-4,few,TRBJ2-7,TGTGCCAGCAGGGCTCCGGGACAGGGGACCTACGAGCAGTACTTC,CASRAPGQGTYEQYF
.,TRBV15,many,TRBJ2-7,TGTGCCACCAGCAGAGTCAGGGGGGGATCAGGGCCCTCCTACGAGCAGTACTTC,CATSRVRGGSGPSYEQYF
TRBD1,TRBV6-1,.,TRBJ1-2,TGTGCCAGCAGTGCGGGGACAGGGGACTATGGCTACACCTTC,CASSAGTGDYGYTF
.,TRBV11-2,many,TRBJ2-5,TGTGCCAGCAGCTTACGCTGGTCAGGGAGGGAGACCCAGTACTTC,CASSLRWSGRETQYF
TRBD1,TRBV12-3/TRBV12-4,many,TRBJ2-2,TGTGCCAGCAGTTCTTACAGGGGGACCGGGGAGCTGTTTTTT,CASSSYRGTGELFF
.,TRBV13,.,TRBJ2-7,TGTGCCAGCAGCCACGCGGTCGGTTTCGGAAGTCAGGGGGGGGCCTACGAACAGTACTTC,CASSHAVGFGSQGGAYEQYF
.,TRBV15,.,TRBJ2-5,TGTGCCACCAGCAGAGACGGTAGCGTAGGAGAGACCCAGTACTTC,CATSRDGSVGETQYF
.,TRBV27,.,TRBJ1-6,TGTGCCAGCAGTACCCACATGCTGGGGAGGACGGAGTCACCCCTCCACTTT,CASSTHMLGRTESPLHF
.,TRBV19,many,TRBJ2-1,TGTGCCAGTGGATACAATGAGCAGTTCTTC,CASGYNEQFF
.,TRBV6-5,many,TRBJ2-6,TGTGCCAGCAGTTACGTACTAAGGGATTCTGGGGCCAACGTCCTGACTTTC,CASSYVLRDSGANVLTF
.,TRBV6-5,many,TRBJ2-2,TGTGCCAGCAGTTACAGACCGAACACCGGGGAGCTGTTTTTT,CASSYRPNTGELFF
.,TRBV6-1,many,TRBJ2-7,TGTGCCAGCAGCCTTGGCGGACGGACATCATACGAGCAGTACTTC,CASSLGGRTSYEQYF
TRBD2,TRBV3-1,.,TRBJ2-4,TGTGCCAGCAGCCTTCGGGGGGGAAAAAACATTCAGTACTTC,CASSLRGGKNIQYF
.,TRBV6-2/TRBV6-3,many,TRBJ2-7,TGTGCCAGCAGCAGACCTAGCTCCTACGAGCAGTACTTC,CASSRPSSYEQYF
.,TRBV15,many,TRBJ1-1,TGTGCCACCAGCAGTGAACAGGGGAACACTGAAGCTTTCTTT,CATSSEQGNTEAFF
.,TRBV5-1,once,TRBJ1-2,TGCGCCAGCAGCTTGTTCCGCGGGGGCGAGGGACGTGGCTACACCTTC,CASSLFRGGEGRGYTF
TRBD1,TRBV20-1,.,TRBJ2-2,TGCAGTGCTAGAGATCCCCGGGGACAGGGGAAAACCGGGGAGCTGTTTTTT,CSARDPRGQGKTGELFF
.,TRBV28,many,TRBJ2-5,TGTGCCAGCAGTTCCCGGCCGAAAGAGTCATTATGGGTAGAGACCCAGTACTTC,CASSSRPKESLWVETQYF
.,TRBV30,.,TRBJ1-2,TGTGCCTGGAGTCCGGACGGAACCAGCTATGGCTACACCTTC,CAWSPDGTSYGYTF
.,TRBV7-2,many,TRBJ2-5,TGTGCCAGCAGCTTCTCGGGAGAGACCCAGTACTTC,CASSFSGETQYF
TRBD2,TRBV27,many,TRBJ2-7,TGTGCCAGCAGTTTACGTAGGGGACTAGTATCCAACGAGCAGTACTTC,CASSLRRGLVSNEQYF
.,TRBV6-1,many,TRBJ1-6,TGTGCCAGCAGTCAGGGGCCCCATTCACCCCTCCACTTT,CASSQGPHSPLHF
.,TRBV12-3/TRBV12-4,many,TRBJ2-4,TGTGCCAGCAGCCCTATTACCGACATCCGAGCCAAAAACATTCAGTACTTC,CASSPITDIRAKNIQYF
TRBD2,TRBV5-1,.,TRBJ2-7,TGCGCCAGCAGCCCCGGGGAGGGGTCGTCCTACGAGCAGTACTTC,CASSPGEGSSYEQYF
TRBD1,TRBV27,.,TRBJ1-2,TGTGCCAGCGCACGGGACAGGGGGCTAGCTAACTATGGCTACACCTTC,CASARDRGLANYGYTF
.,TRBV5-1,many,TRBJ1-1,TGCGCCAGCAGTCCCCGCCCGGACACTGAAGCTTTCTTT,CASSPRPDTEAFF
.,TRBV13,many,TRBJ2-7,TGTGCCAGCAGCTTAGGGGGTGCTCGGGGGGAGCAGTACTTC,CASSLGGARGEQYF
TRBD1,TRBV12-3/TRBV12-4,many,TRBJ2-7,TGTGCCAGCAGTTTGAAGACAGGGGGCGGTGAGCAGTACTTC,CASSLKTGGGEQYF
.,TRBV28,few,TRBJ1-1,TGTGCCACCTCGGACGGGTACACTGAAGCTTTCTTT,CATSDGYTEAFF
.,TRBV30,many,TRBJ1-3,TGTGCCTGGAGTGGACCCGACTCTGGAAACACCATATATTTT,CAWSGPDSGNTIYF
.,TRBV28,many,TRBJ1-6,TGTGCCGCAGTTTCCCGGGACGGGTTTTCACCCCTCCACTTT,CAAVSRDGFSPLHF
.,TRBV28,many,TRBJ1-2,TGTGCCAGCAGTCCCACCAGGAAATATGGCTACACCTTC,CASSPTRKYGYTF
TRBD2,TRBV24-1,many,TRBJ2-7,TGTGCCACCCAACTTAGCGGGGCCTCCTACGAGCAGTACTTC,CATQLSGASYEQYF
.,TRBV5-6,many,TRBJ2-7,TGTGCCAGCAGCGCTGGGGGACGTTCCTACGAGCAGTACTTC,CASSAGGRSYEQYF
.,TRBV6-5,.,TRBJ2-7,TGTGCCAGCAGTTTTGACAGTGTTGGCGAGCAGTACTTC,CASSFDSVGEQYF
.,TRBV12-3/TRBV12-4,many,TRBJ1-6,TGTGCCAGCAGTTTTCTCCTAGGGGGGCGGGATAATTCACCCCTCCACTTT,CASSFLLGGRDNSPLHF
TRBD2,TRBV4-1,many,TRBJ2-7,TGCGCCAGCAGCCAAGAAACGACTAGCGGTTCCTACGAGCAGTACTTC,CASSQETTSGSYEQYF
.,TRBV2,many,TRBJ1-2,TGTGCCAGCAGTGGGGCTACCGAAGGGAACTATGGCTACACCTTC,CASSGATEGNYGYTF
.,TRBV20-1,.,TRBJ2-7,TGCAGTGCTAGAAGCCCCGAACCGAGCGAGCAGTACTTC,CSARSPEPSEQYF
.,TRBV19,many,TRBJ2-5,TGTGCCAGTAGTATAGGACCGACTTTTATTCAAGAGACCCAGTACTTC,CASSIGPTFIQETQYF
.,TRBV20-1,many,TRBJ1-1,TGCAGTGCGAGACAGTTGAACACTGAAGCTTTCTTT,CSARQLNTEAFF
.,TRBV12-3/TRBV12-4,many,TRBJ2-5,TGTGCCAGCAGTGACCGCCTAGCTCAAGAGACCCAGTACTTC,CASSDRLAQETQYF
.,TRBV7-2,many,TRBJ1-1,TGTGCCAGCAGCTTACACAGGGAGAACACTGAAGCTTTCTTT,CASSLHRENTEAFF
TRBD1,TRBV6-2/TRBV6-3,many,TRBJ1-2,TGTGCCAGCAACCAGGACAGGAGCCCTAACTATGGCTACACCTTC,CASNQDRSPNYGYTF
TRBD2,TRBV30,few,TRBJ2-7,TGTGCCTGGAGTCATCTCCCTTTAGCGGGAGGGAAAACCTACGAGCAGTACTTC,CAWSHLPLAGGKTYEQYF
.,TRBV6-5,.,TRBJ1-2,TGTGCCAGCAGTTACTCGGGCCAGGGGAACAACTATGGCTACACCTTC,CASSYSGQGNNYGYTF
TRBD2,TRBV10-2,few,TRBJ2-2,TGTGCCAGCAGCTTTAGAGCGGGAGGTGGGAACACCGGGGAGCTGTTTTTT,CASSFRAGGGNTGELFF
.,TRBV28,many,TRBJ1-5,TGTGCCAGCAGTTTCGCCATTTGGTCGCGGGCAGTGGCCGATCAGCCCCAGCATTTT,CASSFAIWSRAVADQPQHF
.,TRBV6-2/TRBV6-3,.,TRBJ2-7,TGTGCCAGCAGTTACTCGATAGACAGCTCCTACGAGCAGTACTTC,CASSYSIDSSYEQYF
TRBD2,TRBV6-5,.,TRBJ2-5,TGTGCCAGCAGTTACTCAGGCAGCGGGAGGGCCGGGGTGGAGACCCAGTACTTC,CASSYSGSGRAGVETQYF
.,TRBV12-3/TRBV12-4,.,TRBJ2-2,TGTGCCAGCAGTTCCCAGGGGGAGCTGTTTTTT,CASSSQGELFF